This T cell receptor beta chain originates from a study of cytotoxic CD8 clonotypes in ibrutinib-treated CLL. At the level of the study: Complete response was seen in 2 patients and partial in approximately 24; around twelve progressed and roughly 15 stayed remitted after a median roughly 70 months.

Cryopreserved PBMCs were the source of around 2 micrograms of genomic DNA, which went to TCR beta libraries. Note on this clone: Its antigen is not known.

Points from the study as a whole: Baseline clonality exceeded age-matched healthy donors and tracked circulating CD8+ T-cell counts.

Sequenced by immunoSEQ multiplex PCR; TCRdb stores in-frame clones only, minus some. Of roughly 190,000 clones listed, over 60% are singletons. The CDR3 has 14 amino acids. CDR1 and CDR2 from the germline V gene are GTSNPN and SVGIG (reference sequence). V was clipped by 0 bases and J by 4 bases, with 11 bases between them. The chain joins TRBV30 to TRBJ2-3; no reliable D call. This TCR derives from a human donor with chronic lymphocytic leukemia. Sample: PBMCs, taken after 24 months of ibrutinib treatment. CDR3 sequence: CAWSVLRGADTQYF. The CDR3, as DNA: TGTGCCTGGAGTGTACTTCGAGGAGCAGATACGCAGTATTTT.